This T cell receptor (beta chain) originates from a study of cytomegalovirus exposure and HLA in healthy donors. A word on this clone: Its cognate antigen is unknown.

General study points: An observed cluster of highly shared sequence variants was recorded as a likely sequencing artifact.

Germline CDR1 reads SGHTA; CDR2 reads FQGTGA. V was cut by 3 bases and J by 0 bases, with 10 bases left in between. The CDR3 contains 15 residues. PCR was performed using 60 Vbeta and 13 Jbeta primers. TCRdb's table, derived via immunoSEQ multiplex PCR, lists solely in-frame clones and lacks some. The repertoire holds tens of thousands of clones, with roughly 67% as singletons. This sequence originates from a boy younger than 18 in good health and CMV-seropositive. V usage is TRBV7-3 and J usage is TRBJ2-3; D gene unclear. Sequencing used PBMCs. This CDR3 is CASSLGRVSTDTQYF. In DNA form, the CDR3 reads TGTGCCAGCAGCTTGGGTCGGGTTAGCACAGATACGCAGTATTTT.